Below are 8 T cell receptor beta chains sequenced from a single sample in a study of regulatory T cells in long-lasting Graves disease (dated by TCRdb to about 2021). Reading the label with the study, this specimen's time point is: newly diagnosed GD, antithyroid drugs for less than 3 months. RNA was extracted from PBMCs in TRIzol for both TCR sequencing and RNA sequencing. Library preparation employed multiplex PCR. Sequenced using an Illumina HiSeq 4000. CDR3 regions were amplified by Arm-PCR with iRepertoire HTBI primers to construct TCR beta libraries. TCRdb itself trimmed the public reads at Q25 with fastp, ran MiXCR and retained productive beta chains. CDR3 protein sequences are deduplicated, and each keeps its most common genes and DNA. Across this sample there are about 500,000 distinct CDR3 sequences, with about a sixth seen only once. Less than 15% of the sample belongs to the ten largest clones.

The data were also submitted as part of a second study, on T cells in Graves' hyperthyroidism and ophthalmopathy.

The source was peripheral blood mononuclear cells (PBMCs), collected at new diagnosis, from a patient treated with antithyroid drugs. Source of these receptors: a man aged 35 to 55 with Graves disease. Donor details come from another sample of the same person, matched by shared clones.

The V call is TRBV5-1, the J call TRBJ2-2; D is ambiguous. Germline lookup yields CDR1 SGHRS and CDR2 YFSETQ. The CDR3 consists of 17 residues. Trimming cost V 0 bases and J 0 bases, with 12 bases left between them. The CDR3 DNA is TGCGCCAGCAGCTTGGGGCAGAATTTCGCGAACACCGGGGAGCTGTTTTTT. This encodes CASSLGQNFANTGELFF.

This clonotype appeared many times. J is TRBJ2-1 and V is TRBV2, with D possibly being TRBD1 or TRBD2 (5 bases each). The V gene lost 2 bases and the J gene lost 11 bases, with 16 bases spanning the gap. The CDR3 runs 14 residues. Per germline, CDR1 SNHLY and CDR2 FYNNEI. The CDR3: CASSEQGRIPQQFF. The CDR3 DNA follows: TGTGCCAGCAGTGAACAGGGACGGATCCCCCAGCAGTTCTTC.

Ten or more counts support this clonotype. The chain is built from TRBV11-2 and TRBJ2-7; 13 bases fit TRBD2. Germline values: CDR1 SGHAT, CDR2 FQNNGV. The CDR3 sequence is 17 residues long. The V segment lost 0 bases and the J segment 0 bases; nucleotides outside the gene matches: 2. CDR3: CASSLELAGGSSYEQYF. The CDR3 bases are TGTGCCAGCAGCTTAGAACTAGCGGGAGGGAGCTCCTACGAGCAGTACTTC.

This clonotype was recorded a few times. In nucleotides, the CDR3 is TGTGCCAGCAGTGAAGTGGACAGGGGCGGAGAGACCCAGTACTTC. Translated, it gives CASSEVDRGGETQYF. The chain is built from TRBV6-1 and TRBJ2-1; TRBD1 agrees at 9 bases. Judging by the DNA end, TRBJ2-5 fits better; the J call may be wrong. This CDR3 contains 15 residues. The germline V gene has CDR1 MNHNS and CDR2 SASEGT.

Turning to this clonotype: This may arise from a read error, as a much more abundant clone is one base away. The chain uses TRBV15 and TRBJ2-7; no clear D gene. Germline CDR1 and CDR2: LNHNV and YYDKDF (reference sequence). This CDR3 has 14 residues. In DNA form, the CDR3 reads TGTGCCACCAGCAGAGTTGAGTTTACCTACGGGCAGTACTTC. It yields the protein CATSRVEFTYGQYF.

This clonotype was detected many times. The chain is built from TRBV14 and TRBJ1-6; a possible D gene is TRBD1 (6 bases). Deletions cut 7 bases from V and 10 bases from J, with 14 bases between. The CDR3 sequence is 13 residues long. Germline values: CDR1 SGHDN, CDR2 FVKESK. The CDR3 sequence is CASNRDPWSPLHF. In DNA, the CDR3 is TGTGCCAGCAACAGGGATCCTTGGTCACCCCTCCACTTT.

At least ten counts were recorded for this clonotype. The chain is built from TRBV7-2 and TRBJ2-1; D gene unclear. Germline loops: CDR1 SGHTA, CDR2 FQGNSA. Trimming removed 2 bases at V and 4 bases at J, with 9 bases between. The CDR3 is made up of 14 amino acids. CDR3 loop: CASSLRTTYNEQFF. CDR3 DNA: TGTGCCAGCAGCTTACGGACCACATACAATGAGCAGTTCTTC.

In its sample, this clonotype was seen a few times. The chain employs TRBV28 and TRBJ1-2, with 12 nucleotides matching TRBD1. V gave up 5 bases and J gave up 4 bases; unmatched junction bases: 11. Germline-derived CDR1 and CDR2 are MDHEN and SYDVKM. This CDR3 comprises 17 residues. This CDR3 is CASSLIAGTGGPYGYTF. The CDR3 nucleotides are TGTGCCAGCAGTCTCATTGCCGGGACAGGGGGCCCCTATGGCTACACCTTC.